This entry concerns a single T cell receptor beta chain. The target antigen is unknown. The deep-level immunoSEQ assay was used. TCRdb's copy holds only in-frame clones and misses some; the assay was immunoSEQ multiplex PCR. In the table there are around 2.3 million clones, about 94% of which are singletons. This sample was taken from a study of shared clonotypes between healthy human individuals. The study, taken as a whole, reports: When naive CD4 clonotypes were compared across a handful of donors, around 5% were shared. Despite large depth, sorted-subset datasets appeared incompletely sequenced.

V lost 0 bases, J lost 2 bases, and 15 bases lay in between. The CDR3 extends over 16 amino acids. The germline CDR1 and CDR2 sequences are SGHDT and YYEEEE. Source material: naive CD4+ T cells sorted from blood. The subset here: CD45RA+ positively selected. This clonotype was sampled from a man between 18 and 35 years old in good health. The chain links TRBV5-6 to TRBJ2-7; TRBD1 might be the D (6 bases). In DNA, the CDR3 is TGTGCCAGCAGCTTGGGACAGGCTAATACACCCTACGAGCAGTACTTC. Its translation is CASSLGQANTPYEQYF.